This TCR beta chain was recorded in a study of blood T cell repertoires in COVID-19 (TCRdb year 2020). For the wider study: Samples covering the acute and convalescent phases of COVID-19 were provided by collaborators in the United States, Italy and Spain. Deeply sampled blood TCRbeta repertoires from subjects exposed to, actively infected with, or recovered from COVID-19 were included in the dataset. Where available, HLA class I and class II types were taken from metadata supplied by the sample provider and were not determined by assay-based typing. The repertoires were made available in a free public database intended to serve as a resource for research on the immune response to SARS-CoV-2. Samples were obtained from the ongoing ImmuneRACE study (first 160 participants) and from about 1,300 subjects provided by 6 global collaborators. The prospective study material was composed of cDNA or gDNA derived from T cells, B-cell-depleted T cells, or PBMCs. Nearly every sample came with metadata listing a de-identified subject ID, COVID-19 status, age in years and sex. Study-wide findings and limitations: How much clinical and demographic metadata was included differed by source and by participant, and the metadata was provided uncurated.

Regarding this clone: The target of this receptor is not known. No much larger clone is present one base from it, and per-base qualities are unavailable.

CDR1 and CDR2, looked up from the germline V gene, are MGHRA and YSYEKL. V is clipped by 2 bases and J by 1 base, and the sequence between their germline boundaries is 9 bases long. Reading from cysteine to phenylalanine, the CDR3 counts 14 amino acids. The sequence is cut down to CDR3 DNA, 42 bases in frame from base 1. Another Seattle source contributed samples from volunteer blood donors who had recovered from COVID-19. Whole blood was collected in K2EDTA tubes by collaborating institutions according to the institutions' own protocols. For TCRbeta analysis, collaborator samples were shipped as frozen whole blood, as isolated PBMCs, or as DNA extracted from either sample type. TCRbeta CDR3 regions were amplified from genomic DNA by means of the immunoSEQ Assay, a bias-controlled multiplex PCR. On the authors' methods: The number of nucleated cells in each sample was estimated from the amplification of reference gene primers within the assay. To quantify the absolute abundance of each unique TCRbeta CDR3 rearrangement, sequence reads were collapsed and filtered. For each sample, productive Simpson clonality was calculated as the square root of Simpson's diversity index over productive rearrangements. In TCRdb, the immuneACCESS table is reduced to in-frame sequences with V and J assigned. These tables do not hold every clone; where another copy was compared, an unresolved V gene accounts for under half, and the others remain unexplained. D and trimming come from the DNA, and the V and J calls and clone size come from that table. Counted in this sample were roughly 170,000 clones; around nine tenths of them appeared once. In total, the top ten clones hold 0.85% to 0.95% of the sample.

This receptor was taken from a woman younger than 30 who had recovered from COVID-19. The source material was peripheral blood. The rearrangement combines TRBV4-1 with TRBJ2-7; D gene: possibly TRBD1, on 5 matching bases. The CDR3 sequence is CASSQLQVSYEQYF. The DNA reads TGCGCCAGCAGCCAATTACAGGTGTCCTACGAGCAGTACTTC.